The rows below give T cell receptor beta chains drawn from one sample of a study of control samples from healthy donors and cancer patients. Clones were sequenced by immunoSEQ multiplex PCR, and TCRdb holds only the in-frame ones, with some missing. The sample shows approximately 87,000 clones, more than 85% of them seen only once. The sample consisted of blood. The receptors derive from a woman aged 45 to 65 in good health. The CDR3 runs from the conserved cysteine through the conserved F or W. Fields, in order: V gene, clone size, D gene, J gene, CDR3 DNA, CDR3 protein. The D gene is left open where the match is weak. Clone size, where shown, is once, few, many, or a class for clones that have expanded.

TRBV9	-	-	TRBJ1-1	TGTGCCAGCAGCTTCTCGACGCTGCAGGCAGAAGCTTTCTTT	CASSFSTLQAEAFF
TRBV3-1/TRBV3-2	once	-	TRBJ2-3	TGTGCCAGCAGCCAAGGTGGGGGTGCGGGGGATACGCAGTATTTT	CASSQGGGAGDTQYF
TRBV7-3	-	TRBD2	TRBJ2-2	TGTGCCAGCAGCTTAGGGGCGAGCGGGGGCACCGGGGAGCTGTTTTTT	CASSLGASGGTGELFF
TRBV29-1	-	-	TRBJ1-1	TGCAGCGTCCCCCCGGCGGGGGGCGCGGGCACTGAAGCTTTCTTT	CSVPPAGGAGTEAFF
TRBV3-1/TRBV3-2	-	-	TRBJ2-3	TGTGCCAGCAGCCAAATTCGTCCCGGCGATACGCAGTATTTT	CASSQIRPGDTQYF
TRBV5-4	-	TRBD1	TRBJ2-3	TGTGCCAGCAGAACCGGGACAGACACAGATACGCAGTATTTT	CASRTGTDTDTQYF
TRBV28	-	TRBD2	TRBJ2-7	TGTGCCAGCATCACCGGGGGGGGTGGCTACGAGCAGTACTTC	CASITGGGGYEQYF
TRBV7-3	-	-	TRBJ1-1	TGTGCCAGCAGCCCGACAGGTAACGCGAACACTGAAGCTTTCTTT	CASSPTGNANTEAFF
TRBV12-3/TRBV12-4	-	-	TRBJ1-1	TGTGCCAGCACGGACAGGAACACTGAAGCTTTCTTT	CASTDRNTEAFF
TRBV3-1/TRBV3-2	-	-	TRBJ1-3	TGTGCCAGCAGCCAATCGGGGGGTAGCTCTGGAAACACCATATATTTT	CASSQSGGSSGNTIYF
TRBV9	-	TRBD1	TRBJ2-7	TGTGCCAGCAGCATGGGGACAGGGGGCCAGCAGTACTTC	CASSMGTGGQQYF
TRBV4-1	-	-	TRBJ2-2	TGCGCCAGCAGCCCCGCCCTCCTGGGACTTCGCACCGGGGAGCTGTTTTTT	CASSPALLGLRTGELFF
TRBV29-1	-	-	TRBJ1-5	TGCAGCGTTGAAACGGGTAATAGCAATCAGCCCCAGCATTTT	CSVETGNSNQPQHF
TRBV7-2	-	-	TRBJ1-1	TGTGCCAGCAGCTTTTGGAGCACTGAAGCTTTCTTT	CASSFWSTEAFF
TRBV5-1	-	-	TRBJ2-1	TGCGCCAGCAGCTTGGTTGCAGCCAACAATGAGCAGTTCTTC	CASSLVAANNEQFF
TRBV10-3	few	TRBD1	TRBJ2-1	TGTGCCATCAGTGAGTCCAAGTTTTTAGGACAGGGGAGGAATGAGCAGTTCTTC	CAISESKFLGQGRNEQFF
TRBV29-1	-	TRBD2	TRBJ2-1	TGCAGCGTTGCGAGGACTAGCGATAATGAGCAGTTCTTC	CSVARTSDNEQFF
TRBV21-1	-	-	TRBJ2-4	TGTGCCAGCAGCCTTCAAGGGGGTTGTCAGTACTTC	CASSLQGGCQYF
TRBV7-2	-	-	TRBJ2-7	TGTGCCAGCAGCCAAGCCGCTGGATACGAGCAGTACTTC	CASSQAAGYEQYF
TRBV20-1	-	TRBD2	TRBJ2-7	TGCAGTGCTAGTCTTCCGCTAGCGGGGGCCTACGAGCAGTACTTC	CSASLPLAGAYEQYF
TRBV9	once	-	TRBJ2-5	TGTGCCAGCAGCGCCCCCGTGGGGTACCAAGAGACCCAGTACTTC	CASSAPVGYQETQYF